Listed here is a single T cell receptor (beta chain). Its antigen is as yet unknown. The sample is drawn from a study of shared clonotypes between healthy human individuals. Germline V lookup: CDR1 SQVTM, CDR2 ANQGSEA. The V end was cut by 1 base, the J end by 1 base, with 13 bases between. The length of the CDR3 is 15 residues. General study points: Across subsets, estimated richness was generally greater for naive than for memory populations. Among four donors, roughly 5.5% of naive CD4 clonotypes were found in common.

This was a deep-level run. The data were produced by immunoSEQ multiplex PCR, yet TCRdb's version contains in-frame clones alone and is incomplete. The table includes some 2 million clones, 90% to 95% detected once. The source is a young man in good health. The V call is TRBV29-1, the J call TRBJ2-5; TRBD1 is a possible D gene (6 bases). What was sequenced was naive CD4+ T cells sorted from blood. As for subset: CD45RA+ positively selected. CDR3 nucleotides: TGCAGCGTTGAAGGGGGGCAGGGGATCCAAGAGACCCAGTACTTC. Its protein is CSVEGGQGIQETQYF. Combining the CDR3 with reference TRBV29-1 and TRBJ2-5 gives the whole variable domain SAVISQKPSRDICQRGTSLTIQCQVDSQVTMMFWYRQQPGQSLTLIATANQGSEATYESGFVIDKFPISRPNLTFSTLTVSNMSPEDSSIYLCSVEGGQGIQETQYFGPGTRLLVL.